This TCR beta chain was recorded in a study of blood T cell repertoires in COVID-19. Germline V gene sequence: CDR1 GTSNPN, CDR2 SVGIG (reference sequence). This CDR3 is built from 12 residues. V lost 1 base and J lost 6, with 9 bases in between. In the original analysis: Nucleated cell counts were estimated from reference gene primer amplification. The table came from immunoSEQ multiplex PCR; TCRdb's copy has only in-frame clones and leaves some out. V and J calls and clone size are given by that table; D and trimming were obtained from the DNA. The data contain about 400,000 clones, approximately 85% of them singletons.

The chain links TRBV30 to TRBJ2-5; D is unresolved. The receptor's source is a woman in her 40s with acute COVID-19. The specimen sequenced was PBMCs or T cells enriched from blood (not recorded which). DNA for the CDR3: TGTGCCTGGAGTGGAAGCCGTAAGACCCAGTACTTC. This translates into CAWSGSRKTQYF.